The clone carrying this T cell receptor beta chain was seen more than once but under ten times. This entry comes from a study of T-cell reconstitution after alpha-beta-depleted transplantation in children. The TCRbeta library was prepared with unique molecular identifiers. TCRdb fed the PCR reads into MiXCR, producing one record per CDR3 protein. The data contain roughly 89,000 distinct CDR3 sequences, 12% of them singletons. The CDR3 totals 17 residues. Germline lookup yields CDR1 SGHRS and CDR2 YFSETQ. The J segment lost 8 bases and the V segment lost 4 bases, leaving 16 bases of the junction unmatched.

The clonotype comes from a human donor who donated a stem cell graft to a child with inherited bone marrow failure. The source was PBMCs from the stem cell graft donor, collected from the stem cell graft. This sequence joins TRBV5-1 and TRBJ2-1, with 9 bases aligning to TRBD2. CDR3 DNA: TGCGCCAGCAGCGCTGGGCCTAGCGGGGCCCGGGGCGATGAGCAGTTCTTC. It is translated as CASSAGPSGARGDEQFF. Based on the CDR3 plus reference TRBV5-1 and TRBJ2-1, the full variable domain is KAGVTQTPRYLIKTRGQQVTLSCSPISGHRSVSWYQQTPGQGLQFLFEYFSETQRNKGNFPGRFSGRQFSNSRSEMNVSTLELGDSALYLCASSAGPSGARGDEQFFGPGTRLTVL.